The rows below give T cell receptor beta chains drawn from one sample of a study of T cell repertoires in cytomegalovirus infection. TCRdb recomputed calls from the reads with MiXCR, one row per CDR3 protein. The sample records roughly 230,000 distinct CDR3 sequences, approximately 17% being singletons. Input material: CD8+ T cells from PBMCs. These receptors were obtained from a human donor in good health (CMV status not recorded). Some clones in this sample may be carry-over from other donors' samples. Each CDR3 is given with its conserved first and last residue. The D gene is left open where the match is weak. Clone size, where shown, is once, few, many, or a class for clones that have expanded.

clone_size	v_call	j_call	d_call	cdr3_nt	cdr3_aa
many	TRBV28	TRBJ1-1	TRBD1	TGTGCCAGCAGTTTCAGGGGGCGGACTGAAGCTTTCTTT	CASSFRGRTEAFF
.	TRBV12-3/TRBV12-4	TRBJ2-7	.	TGTGCCAGCAGTTTCGGAGGTCAGGTCCACGAGCAGTACTTC	CASSFGGQVHEQYF
.	TRBV4-1	TRBJ1-5	.	TGCGCCAGCAGCCAAGAGCGGCAGGGACTCAATCAGCCCCAGCATTTT	CASSQERQGLNQPQHF
many	TRBV12-3/TRBV12-4	TRBJ2-3	TRBD2	TGTGCCAGCAGAGCCGGGACTAGCCTAGATACGCAGTATTTT	CASRAGTSLDTQYF
.	TRBV27	TRBJ1-1	.	TGTGCCAGCCGGGTTGCCGGAAATGAAGCTTTCTTT	CASRVAGNEAFF
few	TRBV20-1	TRBJ1-6	TRBD1	TGCAGTGCGAACCTGGGGGGGACAGGGGGATCACCCCTCCACTTT	CSANLGGTGGSPLHF
.	TRBV4-2	TRBJ1-1	TRBD1	TGTGCCAGCAGCCAACCGGGACAGGGTGCCACTGAAGCTTTCTTT	CASSQPGQGATEAFF
few	TRBV6-4	TRBJ2-1	.	TGTGCCAGCAGTGACGGGGGAAGCTCCTACAATGAGCAGTTCTTC	CASSDGGSSYNEQFF
many	TRBV4-1	TRBJ1-2	.	TGCGCCAGCAGCCAAGTATTAGGGGGAGGAGGGCCTAACTATGGCTACACCTTC	CASSQVLGGGGPNYGYTF
few	TRBV12-5	TRBJ2-3	.	TGTGCTAGTGGTTTGGCCCGGGACAACGCTAGCACAGATACGCAGTATTTT	CASGLARDNASTDTQYF
many	TRBV19	TRBJ2-7	.	TGTGCCAGTAGTACCGGACAGCTGGGCACCTACGAGCAGTACTTC	CASSTGQLGTYEQYF
many	TRBV7-9	TRBJ1-1	TRBD1	TGTGCCAGCAGCAACATGGACAGGGGGTTACGCACTGAAGCTTTCTTT	CASSNMDRGLRTEAFF
.	TRBV5-4	TRBJ2-1	TRBD2	TGTGCCAGCAGCCCGCCCGGGGGGAGCTCCTACAATGAGCAGTTCTTC	CASSPPGGSSYNEQFF
.	TRBV20-1	TRBJ2-1	.	TGCAGCACCCGAGTGGGCTACAATGAGCAGTTCTTC	CSTRVGYNEQFF
few	TRBV28	TRBJ2-5	TRBD1	TGTGCCAGCAGTAGGCCCAGGGGGCGAGAGACCCAGTACTTC	CASSRPRGRETQYF
.	TRBV7-8	TRBJ1-1	.	TGTGCCAGCAGCTTAGGACAGCCGGACCCTGAAGCTTTCTTT	CASSLGQPDPEAFF
few	TRBV28	TRBJ1-3	TRBD1	TGTGCCAGCAAAACAGGGGACTCTGGAAACACCATATATTTT	CASKTGDSGNTIYF
.	TRBV29-1	TRBJ2-3	TRBD2	TGCAGCGTTCCCGGCGGGAGAGGCCAGAGCGTCGAAGATACGCAGTATTTT	CSVPGGRGQSVEDTQYF
many	TRBV7-8	TRBJ1-5	.	TGTGCCAGCAGCTTACTTCCGGGGGATAGCAATCAGCCCCAGCATTTT	CASSLLPGDSNQPQHF
.	TRBV29-1	TRBJ2-2	.	TGCAGCGTTGAACTCTGGGAGAACACCGGGGAGCTGTTTTTT	CSVELWENTGELFF
.	TRBV7-6	TRBJ2-1	.	TGTGCCAGCACCCCCGCCCCGACACCGGAAAATGAGCAGTTCTTC	CASTPAPTPENEQFF
few	TRBV5-5	TRBJ2-2	.	TGTGCCAGCAGCCTTTTCCCCAACAGGGTTTCGAACACCGGGGAGCTGTTTTTT	CASSLFPNRVSNTGELFF
many	TRBV7-8	TRBJ2-7	.	TGTGCCAGCAGCTTAGAATGGGGGGTAACCTACGAGCAGTACTTC	CASSLEWGVTYEQYF
.	TRBV20-1	TRBJ2-5	.	TGCAGTGCTAGAGAATACGACAGTGGAGACCAAGAGACCCAGTACTTC	CSAREYDSGDQETQYF
.	TRBV5-1	TRBJ1-3	TRBD1	TGCGCCAGCAGCTTGGGGGACAGCGCTGGAAACACCATATATTTT	CASSLGDSAGNTIYF
.	TRBV6-5	TRBJ1-2	TRBD1	TGTGCCAGCAGTTTCGGACAGGCGAACTATGGCTACACCTTC	CASSFGQANYGYTF
few	TRBV6-8	TRBJ1-2	TRBD1	TGTGCCACCCAAGACAGGGGACGACCACGAGCTAACTATGGCTACACCTTC	CATQDRGRPRANYGYTF
many	TRBV7-2	TRBJ2-7	.	TGTGCCAGCAGCTTAACAACCTGGAACGAGCAGTACTTC	CASSLTTWNEQYF
.	TRBV6-2/TRBV6-3	TRBJ1-5	.	TGTGCCAGCAGACCCGACAGGAGTGGCAATCAGCCCCAGCATTTT	CASRPDRSGNQPQHF
many	TRBV7-8	TRBJ1-1	.	TGTGCCAGCAGCTCGCCCTACAGGAGGGGGACTGAAGCTTTCTTT	CASSSPYRRGTEAFF
few	TRBV6-2/TRBV6-3	TRBJ2-1	.	TGTGCCAGCAGTTCCTGGGACCTTCCGTTTCTCCGTGAGCAGTTCTTC	CASSSWDLPFLREQFF
.	TRBV27	TRBJ2-2	TRBD2	TGTGCCAGCAGTTTAGTACTAGCGAGCGCCGGGGAGCTGTTTTTT	CASSLVLASAGELFF
.	TRBV9	TRBJ2-5	TRBD2	TGTGCCAGCAGCGCGACTAGCGGGGTGGAGACCCAGTACTTC	CASSATSGVETQYF
few	TRBV6-2/TRBV6-3	TRBJ1-1	.	TGTGCCAGCATCTCGACAGGACGGGTGAACACTGAAGCTTTCTTT	CASISTGRVNTEAFF
few	TRBV28	TRBJ2-3	TRBD2	TGTGCCAGCAGTTTATGGACTAGCGGGGGCACAGATACGCAGTATTTT	CASSLWTSGGTDTQYF
many	TRBV7-8	TRBJ2-2	TRBD2	TGTGCCAGCAGCTTCCCCAGCGGGGCCCGAGACACCGGGGAGCTGTTTTTT	CASSFPSGARDTGELFF
once	TRBV6-2/TRBV6-3	TRBJ1-5	TRBD1	TGTGCCAGCAGATACAGGGGAGGCAATCAGCCCCAGCATTTT	CASRYRGGNQPQHF
few	TRBV12-3/TRBV12-4	TRBJ2-5	TRBD2	TGTGCCAGCGCGAGCGGGGGGGCGCGAGAGACCCAGTACTTC	CASASGGARETQYF
few	TRBV6-6	TRBJ2-1	TRBD2	TGTGCCAGCAGTTACTCATTTAGCGGGGGGGCGAATGAGCAGTTCTTC	CASSYSFSGGANEQFF
.	TRBV4-3	TRBJ2-1	.	TGCGCCAGCAGCCAAGGTTCGCGAGTGAGCTCCTACAATGAGCAGTTCTTC	CASSQGSRVSSYNEQFF
few	TRBV6-5	TRBJ1-1	.	TGTGCCAGCAGAGACATAAAGTACGAGGCAGGGAACACTGAAGCTTTCTTT	CASRDIKYEAGNTEAFF
.	TRBV7-4	TRBJ1-1	TRBD1	TGTGCCAGCAGCTATGCCGGACAGGGGGAGATTGAAGCTTTCTTT	CASSYAGQGEIEAFF
many	TRBV7-2	TRBJ2-3	TRBD2	TGTGCCAGCAGCCCCAGGCTAGCGGGGATGCAAAGGGATACGCAGTATTTT	CASSPRLAGMQRDTQYF
few	TRBV5-5	TRBJ2-7	.	TGTGCCAGCAGCTTGGTCCAGGGAGGGGGATACGAGCAGTACTTC	CASSLVQGGGYEQYF
many	TRBV7-3	TRBJ2-5	.	TGTGCCAGCAGCCTGGGGGGGGCGCGGGGACAAGAGACCCAGTACTTC	CASSLGGARGQETQYF
.	TRBV6-8	TRBJ2-7	TRBD2	TGTGCCAGCAGTTTGGCGCGACTAGCGGTGATGTTAACCTACGAGCAGTACTTC	CASSLARLAVMLTYEQYF
many	TRBV6-5	TRBJ1-2	.	TGTGCCAGCAGTTACGTGTTGAGGGCGGACAGATTTTTTGGCTACACCTTC	CASSYVLRADRFFGYTF
.	TRBV4-2	TRBJ1-6	.	TGTGCCAGCAGCCAGGGGGGGGAGGACTCACCCCTCCACTTT	CASSQGGEDSPLHF
few	TRBV20-1	TRBJ2-3	.	TGCAGTGCCCCGAGGACGAACACAGATACGCAGTATTTT	CSAPRTNTDTQYF
few	TRBV2	TRBJ2-1	.	TGTGCCAGCAACGGGATCCCACCCTCCTACAATGAGCAGTTCTTC	CASNGIPPSYNEQFF
.	TRBV6-5	TRBJ1-1	.	TGTGCCAGCAGTTACTCAGGGGGTAGCACTGAAGCTTTCTTT	CASSYSGGSTEAFF
few	TRBV20-1	TRBJ1-2	.	TGCAGTGCTAGAGATCTGGCAGGCGGCTCTGGCTACACCTTC	CSARDLAGGSGYTF